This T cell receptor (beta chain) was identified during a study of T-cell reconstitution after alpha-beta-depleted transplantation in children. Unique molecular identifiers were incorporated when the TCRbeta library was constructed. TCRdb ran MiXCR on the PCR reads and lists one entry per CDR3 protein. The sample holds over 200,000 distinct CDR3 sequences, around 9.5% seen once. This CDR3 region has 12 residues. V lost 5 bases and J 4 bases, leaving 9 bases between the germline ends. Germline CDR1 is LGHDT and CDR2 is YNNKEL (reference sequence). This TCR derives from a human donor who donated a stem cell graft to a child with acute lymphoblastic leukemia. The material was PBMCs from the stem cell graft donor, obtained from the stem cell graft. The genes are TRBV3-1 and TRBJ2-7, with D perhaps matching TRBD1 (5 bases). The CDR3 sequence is CASSYDSYEQYF. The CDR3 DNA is TGTGCCAGCAGCTACGACAGTTACGAGCAGTACTTC.